The 15 T cell receptor beta chains presented below share a single source sample, sequenced in a study of T cells in Graves' hyperthyroidism and ophthalmopathy. TCR beta CDR3 regions were amplified from RNA. First-round RT-PCR of the TCR CDR3 relied on the HTBI primer set. TCRdb ran MiXCR on the multiplex PCR reads and lists one entry per CDR3 protein. The sample records 540,000 or so distinct CDR3 sequences, roughly 50% being singletons. Sequencing input: peripheral blood or thyroid tissue (not recorded which). The receptor set was obtained from an adult woman with Graves' disease, either hyperthyroidism or ophthalmopathy (not recorded which).

Worth noting for this clonotype: No conserved phenylalanine or tryptophan ends this CDR3, so it is likely a read error. The DNA is left out, because the CDR3 cannot be placed on it with certainty; the CDR3 is given as TCRdb lists it. The CDR3 spells CASSLVPVYGYTA. The chain combines TRBV7-9 with TRBJ1-2. The CDR3 spans 13 amino acids, including both terminal residues. Germline lookup yields CDR1 SEHNR and CDR2 FQNEAQ (reference sequence).

A note on this clonotype: Here the CDR3 omits its conserved ending phenylalanine or tryptophan, so a read error is the likely source. The chain recombines TRBV29-1 with TRBJ1-1; D is undetermined. Germline CDR1 reads SQVTM; CDR2 reads ANQGSEA. V shed 6 bases and J shed 1 base, with 12 bases lying between them. The CDR3 totals 13 residues. The CDR3 loop is CSVTRRENTEAFL. The CDR3 region has the DNA TGCAGCGTGACCCGACGGGAGAACACTGAAGCTTTCCTT.

A few counts support this clonotype. This chain joins TRBV10-3 and TRBJ2-7; D gene uncertain. This CDR3 contains 12 residues. Trimming cost V 8 bases and J 2 bases, with 10 bases left between them. Per the germline V gene, CDR1 is ENHRY and CDR2 is SYGVKD. CDR3 region: CAIGTQTYEQYF. The CDR3 region has the DNA TGTGCCATCGGTACTCAAACCTACGAGCAGTACTTC.

In regard to this clonotype: The missing conserved phenylalanine or tryptophan at the end of this CDR3 makes a read error likely. Because the CDR3's place on the DNA is in doubt, the DNA is left out and the CDR3 is given as listed by TCRdb. This chain joins TRBV11-2 and TRBJ1-1; TRBD1 is the table's D call, not checked against the DNA. Per germline, CDR1 SGHAT and CDR2 FQNNGV. The CDR3 has 9 amino acids, counting both end residues. The CDR3 loop reads CASSQWGVD.

This clonotype was detected only once. The rearrangement joins TRBV25-1 to TRBJ2-5; D is undetermined. V was trimmed by 3 bases and J by 0 bases, leaving 8 bases between them. CDR1 MGHDK and CDR2 SYGVNS come from the germline V gene. This CDR3 contains 14 residues. The CDR3 DNA sequence: TGTGCCAGCAGTGACGGACGAAACCAAGAGACCCAGTACTTC. As protein: CASSDGRNQETQYF.

The table lists this clonotype with many counts. The CDR3 sequence is CAISGRPGQGNTEAFF. DNA for the CDR3: TGTGCCATCAGTGGCCGACCGGGACAGGGGAACACTGAAGCTTTCTTT. This chain links TRBV10-3 with TRBJ1-1; 9 bases agree with TRBD1. CDR1 ENHRY and CDR2 SYGVKD come from the germline V gene. V lost 4 bases and J lost 1; bases outside the gene matches: 7. This CDR3 has 16 amino acids.

This clonotype was recorded many times. The genes are TRBV20-1 and TRBJ1-1, with 9 positions matching TRBD1. CDR3 size: 14 residues. Germline V gene sequence: CDR1 DFQATT, CDR2 SNEGSKA (reference sequence). V lost 4 bases to trimming and J lost 4 bases; unmatched junction nucleotides: 7. As DNA, the CDR3 is TGCAGTGCTAAGTACAGGGGGCTTGGCACTGAAGCTTTCTTT. This gives the protein CSAKYRGLGTEAFF.

This chain connects TRBV24-1 to TRBJ2-5, with 14 bases matching TRBD2. After removal of 3 bases from V and 5 bases from J, the junction contained 4 bases not matched to a gene. The CDR3 has 16 amino acids. Germline CDR1 KGHDR, CDR2 SFDVKD. The CDR3 loop reads CATSDPGLAGVETQYF. CDR3 DNA: TGTGCCACCAGTGATCCGGGACTAGCGGGGGTTGAGACCCAGTACTTC.

The rearrangement links TRBV6-5 to TRBJ1-5, with D possibly TRBD1 on 6 matching bases. CDR1 is MNHEY, CDR2 SVGAGI, per germline. This CDR3 region has 12 residues. V lost 6 bases to trimming and J lost 8 bases, with 11 bases between them. The CDR3 protein is CASSRGREPQHF. CDR3 nucleotides: TGTGCCAGCAGCAGGGGTCGAGAGCCCCAGCATTTT.

The sample holds many counts of this clonotype. The chain links TRBV9 to TRBJ2-7, with TRBD2 identical over 8 bases. Trimming took 4 bases from V and 3 from J; bases not matched to a gene: 9. The CDR3 length is 15 residues. Germline-derived CDR1 and CDR2 are SGDLS and YYNGEE. The CDR3 DNA reads TGTGCCAGCAGCCCCAAATCAAGCGGGAGCTACGAGCAGTACTTC. This gives the protein CASSPKSSGSYEQYF. Full variable domain (remainder filled in from reference TRBV9 and TRBJ2-7): DSGVTQTPKHLITATGQRVTLRCSPRSGDLSVYWYQQSLDQGLQFLIQYYNGEERAKGNILERFSAQQFPDLHSELNLSSLELGDSALYFCASSPKSSGSYEQYFGPGTRLTVT.

This clonotype was observed at least ten times. J is TRBJ2-5 and V is TRBV15, with 9 bases that match TRBD2. CDR3 length equals 17 residues. CDR1 is LNHNV and CDR2 is YYDKDF in the germline V gene (reference sequence). V lost 1 base and J lost 7; bases outside the gene matches: 13. The CDR3: CATSRGQPGLAAVTQYF. CDR3 bases: TGTGCCACCAGCAGAGGCCAGCCGGGACTAGCAGCTGTGACCCAGTACTTC. Supplemented by reference TRBV15 and TRBJ2-5, the full variable domain reads DAMVIQNPRYQVTQFGKPVTLSCSQTLNHNVMYWYQQKSSQAPKLLFHYYDKDFNNEADTPDNFQSRRPNTSFCFLDIRSPGLGDTAMYLCATSRGQPGLAAVTQYFGPGTRLLVL.

The chain uses TRBV7-2 and TRBJ1-4; D gene uncertain. This CDR3 is built from 10 residues. In germline, CDR1 is SGHTA, CDR2 FQGNSA. Trimming removed 5 bases from V and 5 bases from J, with 0 bases in between. The CDR3: CASSNEKLFF. The CDR3 DNA is TGTGCCAGCAGCAATGAAAAACTGTTTTTT.

This clonotype was counted at least ten times. CDR3 nucleotide sequence: TGTGCCAGCAGACAGGGCGGTAGTGATTCACCCCTCCACTTT. Translated, it gives CASRQGGSDSPLHF. This sequence joins TRBV25-1 and TRBJ1-6; the D gene is possibly TRBD1 (6 bases). The CDR3 covers 14 residues. The V end was cut by 6 bases, the J end by 8 bases, with 14 bases between. Germline CDR1 and CDR2: MGHDK and SYGVNS. The full variable domain, completed using reference TRBV25-1 and TRBJ1-6, is EADIYQTPRYLVIGTGKKITLECSQTMGHDKMYWYQQDPGMELHLIHYSYGVNSTEKGDLSSESTVSRIRTEHFPLTLESARPSHTSQYLCASRQGGSDSPLHFGNGTRLTVT.

Worth noting for this clonotype: Because it lacks the conserved phenylalanine or tryptophan at the end, this CDR3 is likely a read error. This chain joins TRBV10-2 and TRBJ2-5, with D perhaps given as TRBD1 or TRBD2 (6 bases each). CDR3 length: 16 residues. Per germline, CDR1 WSHSY and CDR2 SAAADI. The chain's CDR3 is CASTPRGAGTQETQYC. The CDR3, as DNA: TGTGCCAGCACCCCACGCGGGGCAGGGACACAAGAGACCCAGTACTGC.

This sequence joins TRBV9 and TRBJ2-5; D might be TRBD2 (6 bases). CDR3 length: 15 amino acids. The germline V and J ends were trimmed by 0 bases and 8 bases, with 17 bases remaining between them. Germline assignment: CDR1 SGDLS and CDR2 YYNGEE. The CDR3 DNA reads TGTGCCAGCAGCGTAGGTGCGGAGGGCCGAGAAACCCAGTACTTC. Its protein is CASSVGAEGRETQYF.